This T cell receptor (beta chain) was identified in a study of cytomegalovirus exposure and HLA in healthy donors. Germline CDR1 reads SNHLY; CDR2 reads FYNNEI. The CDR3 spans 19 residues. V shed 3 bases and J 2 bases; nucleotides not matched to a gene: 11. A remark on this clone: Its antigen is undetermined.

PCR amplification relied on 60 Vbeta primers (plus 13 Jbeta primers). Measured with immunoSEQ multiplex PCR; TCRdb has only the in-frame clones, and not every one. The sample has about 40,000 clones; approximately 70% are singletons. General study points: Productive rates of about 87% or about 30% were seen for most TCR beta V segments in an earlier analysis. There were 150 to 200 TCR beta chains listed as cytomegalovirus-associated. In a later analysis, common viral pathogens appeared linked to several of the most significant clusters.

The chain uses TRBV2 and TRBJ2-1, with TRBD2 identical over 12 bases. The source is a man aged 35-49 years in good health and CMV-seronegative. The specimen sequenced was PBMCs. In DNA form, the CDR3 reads TGTGCCAGCAGTGAGGGGCTTGGACTAGCGGGGTACCCCTACAATGAGCAGTTCTTC. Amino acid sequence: CASSEGLGLAGYPYNEQFF.